These 24 T cell receptor beta chains share one sample of origin, sequenced in a study of T cell changes during pregnancy in multiple sclerosis. The method was immunoSEQ multiplex PCR; TCRdb's version includes in-frame clones alone and lacks a portion of them. The data hold more than 80,000 clones, with 75% to 95% observed a single time. The source material was peripheral blood, sampled before pregnancy. The source of these receptors is a female donor with multiple sclerosis, enrolled in a pregnancy study.

This chain joins TRBV7-8 and TRBJ2-2, with TRBD2 matching 8 bases. The CDR3 extends over 15 amino acids. Germline V gives CDR1 SGHVS, CDR2 FQNEAQ. J gave up 4 bases and V 5 bases, and 6 bases lay outside the gene matches. The DNA for the CDR3 is TGTGCCAGCAGCATATTAGCGGGAAGCACCGGGGAGCTGTTTTTT. Protein: CASSILAGSTGELFF.

The gene calls are TRBV6-5 and TRBJ2-7, with 8 nucleotides matching TRBD1. The CDR3 is 14 residues long. Germline V gene data show CDR1 as MNHEY and CDR2 as SVGAGI. V lost 5 bases and J lost 3; bases outside the gene matches: 6. Here the CDR3 DNA reads TGTGCCAGCAGTCCAGGACAGGGTAACTACGAGCAGTACTTC. Its protein product is CASSPGQGNYEQYF.

The chain joins TRBV6-5 to TRBJ2-7; TRBD1 agrees at 11 bases. The trim removed 6 bases at V and 1 base at J, leaving 2 bases unmatched. CDR3 size: 14 residues. Germline loops: CDR1 MNHEY, CDR2 SVGAGI. The CDR3 DNA reads TGTGCCAGCAGAGGGACAGGGGGTTCCTACGAGCAGTACTTC. It encodes CASRGTGGSYEQYF.

For the CDR3, the DNA is TGTGCCAGCAGTTTTTCCACCGGGACAGTGGATGGCTACACCTTC. Translated, it gives CASSFSTGTVDGYTF. V and J are TRBV27 and TRBJ1-2, with 7 bases matching TRBD1. Germline V gives CDR1 MNHEY, CDR2 SMNVEV (reference sequence). With V trimmed by 3 bases and J by 6 bases, 10 bases remained unmatched. This CDR3 comprises 15 residues.

This chain joins TRBV6-1 and TRBJ1-2, with D possibly being TRBD1 (6 bases). The CDR3 totals 14 residues. Trimming took 5 bases from V and 2 from J, leaving 12 bases between them. Per the germline V gene, CDR1 is MNHNS and CDR2 is SASEGT. The CDR3 region has the DNA TGTGCCAGCAGTTTAGGGGGTGGCAACTATGGCTACACCTTC. This translates into CASSLGGGNYGYTF.

This clone has just a few counts. The V and J genes are TRBV18 and TRBJ2-3; 10 bases line up with TRBD2. V gave up 0 bases and J gave up 2 bases; unmatched junction bases: 5. The germline gives CDR1 KGHSH, CDR2 LQKENI. The CDR3 length is 17 residues. CDR3 bases: TGTGCCAGCTCACCACCACAAGCGGGAGGGTACACAGATACGCAGTATTTT. Protein: CASSPPQAGGYTDTQYF.

The CDR3 here is CASSQAVGLGAHPGANVLTF. CDR3 sequence (DNA): TGCGCCAGCAGCCAAGCCGTGGGCTTGGGGGCGCATCCTGGGGCCAACGTCCTGACTTTC. V usage is TRBV4-3 and J usage is TRBJ2-6; TRBD1 is a possible D gene (6 bases). V lost 1 base and J lost 2, with 21 bases in between. The germline V gene has CDR1 LGHNA and CDR2 YSLEER. This CDR3 is built from 20 residues.

The rearrangement links TRBV5-1 to TRBJ2-7; D is perhaps TRBD1 (5 bases). The CDR3 covers 12 residues. V was pared by 4 bases and J by 3 bases, with 8 bases between. Germline V gives CDR1 SGHRS, CDR2 YFSETQ. The chain's CDR3 is CASSPGNYEQYF. DNA of the CDR3: TGCGCCAGCAGCCCAGGGAACTACGAGCAGTACTTC. Variable domain in full (rest from reference TRBV5-1 and TRBJ2-7): KAGVTQTPRYLIKTRGQQVTLSCSPISGHRSVSWYQQTPGQGLQFLFEYFSETQRNKGNFPGRFSGRQFSNSRSEMNVSTLELGDSALYLCASSPGNYEQYFGPGTRLTVT.

The chain recombines TRBV7-3 with TRBJ2-1, with a weak D call TRBD2 (5 bases). The CDR3 extends over 17 amino acids. Trimming shortened V by 1 base and J by 0 bases, and 13 bases separated the two germline ends. Germline V gene sequence: CDR1 SGHTA, CDR2 FQGTGA. CDR3 region: CASSLIWESNSYNEQFF. The CDR3 coding sequence is TGTGCCAGCAGCTTAATCTGGGAGTCAAACTCCTACAATGAGCAGTTCTTC.

V usage is TRBV7-2 and J usage is TRBJ2-1, with 9 bases fitting TRBD1. V lost 4 bases to trimming and J lost 3 bases; unmatched junction nucleotides: 1. There are 14 residues in the CDR3. Germline V gene sequence: CDR1 SGHTA, CDR2 FQGNSA. CDR3 coding DNA: TGTGCCAGCAGCTCGGGACAGGGCTACAATGAGCAGTTCTTC. Encoded protein: CASSSGQGYNEQFF.

The chain is built from TRBV14 and TRBJ2-7; possible D gene TRBD2, 7 bases. The CDR3 is made up of 17 amino acids. The V and J ends lost 0 bases and 1 base respectively, with 16 bases between them. Germline CDR1 and CDR2: SGHDN and FVKESK. CDR3: CASSQERGLAASYEQYF. CDR3 sequence (DNA): TGTGCCAGCAGCCAAGAGCGGGGGCTAGCGGCTTCCTACGAGCAGTACTTC.

The chain couples TRBV13 to TRBJ2-2; 8 nucleotides agree with TRBD1. The germline CDR1 and CDR2 sequences are PRHDT and FYEKMQ (reference sequence). After removal of 10 bases from V and 1 base from J, the junction contained 2 bases not matched to a gene. This CDR3 has 13 amino acids. The CDR3 reads CATGTGNTGELFF. The CDR3 DNA sequence: TGTGCCACCGGGACAGGGAACACCGGGGAGCTGTTTTTT.

This chain links TRBV9 with TRBJ2-1; weak D call: TRBD2 (6 bases). The CDR3 totals 15 residues. V lost 0 bases and J 5 bases, leaving 12 bases between the germline ends. Germline V gene lookup returns CDR1 SGDLS and CDR2 YYNGEE. The CDR3 sequence is CASSVDGLRHNEQFF. CDR3 DNA sequence: TGTGCCAGCAGCGTAGACGGACTACGCCACAATGAGCAGTTCTTC.

For the CDR3, the DNA is TGTGCCAGACAGGGGACTAATGAAAAACTGTTTTTT. Its protein product is CARQGTNEKLFF. This sequence joins TRBV6-4 and TRBJ1-4; 7 bases are a match to TRBD1. Germline trimming cut 9 bases from V and 2 bases from J; bases unmatched to any gene: 0. The CDR3 runs to 12 residues. In germline, CDR1 is MRHNA, CDR2 SNTAGT.

This clone is a singleton in its sample. The V and J genes are TRBV25-1 and TRBJ2-5; 8 nucleotides match TRBD1. The CDR3 runs 16 residues. Germline V gene sequence: CDR1 MGHDK, CDR2 SYGVNS. V shed 4 bases, J shed 0 bases, and the junction held 7 bases outside the gene matches. CDR3: CASSVRTGWYQETQYF. In DNA, the CDR3 is TGTGCCAGCAGTGTTCGGACAGGGTGGTACCAAGAGACCCAGTACTTC.

The chain combines TRBV18 with TRBJ2-1; TRBD1 matches at 8 bases. V shed 4 bases and J 8 bases; nucleotides not matched to a gene: 7. Germline CDR1 KGHSH, CDR2 LQKENI. The CDR3 covers 14 residues. The CDR3 DNA is TGTGCCAGCTCACTACCGGACAGGGAGCATGAGCAGTTCTTC. Its translation is CASSLPDREHEQFF.

The chain combines TRBV7-2 with TRBJ1-2; TRBD1 agrees at 8 bases. V lost 5 bases and J lost 8; bases outside the gene matches: 19. Germline lookup yields CDR1 SGHTA and CDR2 FQGNSA. The CDR3 has 17 amino acids. The CDR3 sequence: CASSQAPWDRNLRGYTF. The CDR3 DNA follows: TGTGCCAGCAGCCAGGCCCCTTGGGACAGGAACTTAAGAGGCTACACCTTC.

Only one count was recorded for this clone. CDR3 region: CASSLSPAGAAFF. In DNA, the CDR3 is TGTGCCAGCAGCTTAAGCCCGGCAGGGGCGGCTTTCTTT. The rearrangement joins TRBV7-3 to TRBJ1-1; tentatively, D is TRBD1 (6 bases). The CDR3 is 13 residues long. Trimming took 1 base from V and 11 from J, leaving 14 bases between them. Looked up from germline, CDR1 is SGHTA and CDR2 is FQGTGA. The whole variable domain, filled in from reference TRBV7-3 and TRBJ1-1, reads GAGVSQTPSNKVTEKGKYVELRCDPISGHTALYWYRQSLGQGPEFLIYFQGTGAADDSGLPNDRFFAVRPEGSVSTLKIQRTERGDSAVYLCASSLSPAGAAFFGQGTRLTVV.

CDR3 residues: CASSSTSGRTTYNEQFF. In DNA, the CDR3 is TGTGCCAGCAGCAGCACTAGCGGGAGGACCACCTACAATGAGCAGTTCTTC. The J gene is TRBJ2-1, the V gene TRBV11-2, with 12 bases identical to TRBD2. The CDR3 loop spans 17 amino acids. V shed 5 bases, J shed 2 bases, and the junction held 7 bases outside the gene matches. Germline loops: CDR1 SGHAT, CDR2 FQNNGV.

This chain joins TRBV5-1 and TRBJ2-7, with D tentatively TRBD1 (6 bases). V was cut by 4 bases and J by 2 bases, with 16 bases left in between. This CDR3 spans 15 amino acids. The V gene's germline CDR1 is SGHRS and CDR2 YFSETQ. The CDR3 is CASSPAGTKAYEQYF. CDR3 nucleotides: TGCGCCAGCAGCCCCGCCGGGACAAAGGCCTACGAGCAGTACTTC.

V and J are TRBV6-5 and TRBJ2-2; D perhaps matches TRBD2 (5 bases). The CDR3 sequence is 15 residues long. Germline V CDR1 and CDR2: MNHEY, SVGAGI. V shed 6 bases and J shed 4 bases, with 15 bases lying between them. Here the CDR3 reads CASRKTGESTGELFF. The CDR3 DNA follows: TGTGCCAGCAGGAAGACCGGGGAAAGCACCGGGGAGCTGTTTTTT.

Turning to this clone: Germline is not matched at one junction end, which may reflect a read error. The rearrangement joins TRBV14 to TRBJ2-1, with D possibly matching TRBD2 (5 bases). CDR3 length: 12 residues. The V gene's germline CDR1 is SGHDN and CDR2 FVKESK. The CDR3: CASSQDRQSGVF. CDR3 bases: TGTGCCAGCAGCCAAGATAGGCAGAGCGGAGTCTTC.

This sequence joins TRBV21-1 and TRBJ1-6; no check of the table's D call, TRBD1, against the DNA was made. TRBV21-1 is a documented pseudogene. This CDR3 is 17 amino acids long. This chain's CDR3 is CASSKGGRKQLEPPLHF. CDR3 nucleotide sequence: TGTGCCAGCAGCAAAGGGGGCCGAAAACAGTTAGAACCACCCCTCCACTTT.

V is TRBV7-6 and J is TRBJ2-6, with 7 bases identical to TRBD2. The CDR3 runs to 16 residues. Germline V gives CDR1 SGHVS, CDR2 FNYEAQ. V trimming: 6 bases; J trimming: 0 bases; junction bases outside the gene matches: 5. The CDR3 nucleotides are TGTGCCAGCAGAACGACTAGCCCCTCTGGGGCCAACGTCCTGACTTTC. This gives the protein CASRTTSPSGANVLTF.